This T cell receptor beta chain was recorded in a study of T cells after yellow fever vaccination. TCRdb independently ran MiXCR on the 5' RACE reads; one entry per CDR3 protein. The table has a few hundred thousand distinct CDR3 sequences, roughly a sixth seen once; the top ten hold about 18%. Study results and caveats: Clonotypes appearing in both CD4 and CD8 compartments existed, and their share was small. Post-booster repertoires again held most primary-vaccination clones (about 95% CD4, roughly 89% CD8).

Germline V gene sequence: CDR1 SGHVS, CDR2 FNYEAQ. V dropped 5 bases and J dropped 2 bases, with 0 bases sitting between them. The CDR3 length is 11 residues. This clonotype was detected ten times or more. Its specificity is unknown. This TCR was recovered from a man between 18 and 35 years old who received the YFV17D yellow fever vaccine. V gene TRBV7-6 combines with J gene TRBJ1-4; D uncertain. The input for sequencing was PBMCs, taken around 5 days after the first yellow fever vaccination. The CDR3 is CASSTNEKLFF. DNA of the CDR3: TGTGCCAGCAGCACTAATGAAAAACTGTTTTTT.